This entry describes one T cell receptor beta chain. Its antigen target is currently unknown. The sample holds no much larger clone one base away, and base qualities are not on file. The data were taken from a study of regulatory T cells in long-lasting Graves disease (dated by TCRdb to about 2021). Study-level background: In the newly diagnosed Graves' disease group, patients had been taking antithyroid drugs for less than 3 months. The study was conducted in China and was registered as a clinical trial. A total of around 35 samples underwent TCR sequencing, from around 13 patients with persistent Graves' disease and 20 or so patients with newly diagnosed Graves' disease. Persistent Graves' disease patients were compared with newly diagnosed Graves' disease patients by peripheral blood TCR sequencing and RNA sequencing. Overall results and qualifications from the work: The study examined only peripheral blood because the primary lesion, thyroid tissue, could not be accessed. TRBV28, TRBJ1-2 and TRBJ2-5 were preferentially used in persistent disease, while TRBV20-1 and TRBJ2-1 were favored in newly diagnosed disease. Sequencing and analysis were limited to the TCR beta chain. The authors noted that the small sample size was a limitation that may lower accuracy. Patients with persistent disease shared more public clonotypes (about 2,900) than newly diagnosed patients did (around 980). Persistent Graves' disease patients showed lower TCR Shannon entropy and fewer highly expanded clones than newly diagnosed patients, suggesting clonal expansion.

The time point tag for this specimen amounts to: newly diagnosed GD, antithyroid drugs for less than 3 months. For both TCR sequencing and RNA sequencing, RNA was extracted from PBMCs in TRIzol. Graves' disease was diagnosed according to American Thyroid Association guidelines. Patients were recruited from an endocrinology department in Xi'an, China. Each patient gave about 8.1 milliliters of peripheral blood, collected in an EDTA anticoagulant tube. Ficoll Paque Plus density gradient separation was used to isolate PBMCs, and no further T cell sorting was performed. RNA quality was checked with an Agilent 2100 Bioanalyzer and agarose gel, and concentration with a NanoDrop 2000. CDR3 length: 16 amino acids, cysteine to phenylalanine. Just CDR3 DNA is preserved here, 48 bases in frame from base 1. Trimming costs V 4 bases and J 0 bases, and their ends lie 14 bases apart. Taken from the germline V gene, the CDR1 and CDR2 loops are SGHRS and YFSETQ.

Library preparation was by multiplex PCR. TCRdb shows the sequencer as Illumina HiSeq 4000. CDR3 regions were amplified by Arm-PCR with iRepertoire HTBI primers to construct TCR beta libraries. PCR products were gel purified before sequencing. Processing in the source paper ran as follows. Gene usage analysis of CDR3 amino acid clonotypes used the roughly 60 TRBV and about 15 TRBJ segments found across samples. COPE and FqMerger were used to merge filtered high-quality paired reads into contigs. BLAST was used to align contigs to IMGT TRBV, TRBD and TRBJ reference genes, with CDR3 defined following IMGT. Any clonotype with a frequency above 0.1% was counted as a highly expanded clone. Repertoire diversity was measured by Shannon entropy, and V-J evenness by the Gini coefficient. A clonotype was considered public if more than one individual shared it. In TCRdb, the public reads were trimmed at Q25 with fastp and aligned with MiXCR, with productive beta chains retained. Every entry covers one CDR3 protein and lists the most common genes and DNA from its rows. V and J calls and clone size were set by TCRdb, not the authors. The sample table lists roughly 420,000 distinct CDR3 sequences, around 15% of them with a count of one. The ten biggest clones cover roughly 18% of the sample.

This sample also belongs to another study, concerning T cells in Graves' hyperthyroidism and ophthalmopathy. That second report states: Stable Graves' hyperthyroidism was defined as no progression to ophthalmopathy during 18 months of follow-up. Hyperthyroidism patients were newly diagnosed, with disease duration under 2 months, and aged 18 to 65 years. Exclusion was applied to patients with uncontrolled infections, other autoimmune diseases, pregnancy or lactation. Diagnoses relied on clinical symptoms, serum thyroxine and TRAb, thyroid ultrasound and orbital computed tomography. For the first round of RT-PCR on the TCR CDR3, the HTBI primer set was used together with the Qiagen OneStep RT-PCR kit. Blood samples also contained most of the expanded thyroid clonotypes (frequency above 0.001), which suggests that blood repertoires may reflect thyroid immune responses. In cross-validation, a model built on a 13 V-J signature told ophthalmopathy apart from stable hyperthyroidism with just under 90% sensitivity and roughly 81% specificity, and in testing the same model reached 80%/75%. In validation, the model predicted progression to ophthalmopathy a median of roughly 6.5 months before onset, with roughly 70% sensitivity and nearly 75% specificity. A discovery cohort of roughly 100 patients, about 43 with Graves' ophthalmopathy and more than 55 with stable Graves' hyperthyroidism, was used to find distinguishing TCR V-J signatures. Prospective prediction of ophthalmopathy was tested in an independent validation cohort of 18 to 20 hyperthyroidism patients and some 17 patients who later progressed to ophthalmopathy. The 100 discovery patients were randomly split 7:3 into training and test sets. Thyroid tissue and blood T-cell repertoires from over 5 Graves' hyperthyroidism patients were also compared in the study. After blood sampling, hyperthyroidism patients were treated with methimazole at a starting dose of 30 mg daily, and ophthalmopathy patients were treated with high-dose intravenous methylprednisolone. The libraries were constructed in a second round of multiplex PCR and then size-selected and purified. Libraries were sequenced paired-end with 100 bp reads on an Illumina HiSeq2000. SOAPnuke was used to process the raw data, throwing out any read that contained adapters or uncalled bases, had a mean Phred below 15, or lacked an exact constant-primer or identifier match. High-quality paired reads were merged using COPE v1.2.5, and each unique nucleotide sequence was defined as a clonotype. MiTCR v1.1 was used to align the clonotypes against IMGT TRBV, TRBD and TRBJ reference segments. The analysis was restricted to V-J combinations with a frequency above 0.0001, which together covered 99% to 99.2% of the repertoires. A TCS score was defined as the ratio between F50 (clonal expansion) and ExV (chaos), using BLOSUM62-based TCRdist between CDR3 peptides within each V-J. Welch's t-statistics and random forest reduced roughly 530 V-J features to fewer than 15, which were used in a naive Bayes classifier (R e1071). Sample size was not statistically predetermined, and blinding of investigators to group allocation was not performed. According to the paper, TCR Vbeta CDR3 sequencing was carried out on 135 peripheral blood samples, which came from under 50 ophthalmopathy, about 75 hyperthyroidism and some 17 progressor patients.

The source material was peripheral blood mononuclear cells (PBMCs), sampled at new diagnosis, from a patient treated with antithyroid drugs. The clonotype comes from a woman aged 45-65 years with Graves disease. Donor details come from another sample of the same person, matched by shared clones. The sequence is built from TRBV5-1 and TRBJ2-1; perhaps TRBD2 is the D gene, with 6 bases matching. The DNA sequence reads TGCGCCAGCAGCGCTGACGGAGGGCTCTCCTACAATGAGCAGTTCTTC. Translated, this is CASSADGGLSYNEQFF. The reference TRBV5-1 and TRBJ2-1 proteins fill in what lies around the CDR3, so the full variable domain reads KAGVTQTPRYLIKTRGQQVTLSCSPISGHRSVSWYQQTPGQGLQFLFEYFSETQRNKGNFPGRFSGRQFSNSRSEMNVSTLELGDSALYLCASSADGGLSYNEQFFGPGTRLTVL.